This T cell receptor (beta chain) appears in the sequencing data of a study of blood T cell repertoires in COVID-19. The assay was immunoSEQ multiplex PCR, and TCRdb's table has in-frame clones only and misses some. The sample has a few hundred thousand clones; roughly nine tenths are singletons. The CDR3 has 15 amino acids. V lost 5 bases and J lost 0, with 14 bases in between. Germline V gene sequence: CDR1 PRHDT, CDR2 FYEKMQ (reference sequence). The sample taken for sequencing was PBMCs or T cells enriched from blood (not recorded which). This TCR derives from a woman in her 30s who had recovered from COVID-19. This chain links TRBV13 with TRBJ2-7, with D unclear. CDR3 sequence reads: CASSRRGLLSYEQYF. DNA of the CDR3: TGTGCCAGCAGCAGGCGAGGTCTACTCTCCTACGAGCAGTACTTC.